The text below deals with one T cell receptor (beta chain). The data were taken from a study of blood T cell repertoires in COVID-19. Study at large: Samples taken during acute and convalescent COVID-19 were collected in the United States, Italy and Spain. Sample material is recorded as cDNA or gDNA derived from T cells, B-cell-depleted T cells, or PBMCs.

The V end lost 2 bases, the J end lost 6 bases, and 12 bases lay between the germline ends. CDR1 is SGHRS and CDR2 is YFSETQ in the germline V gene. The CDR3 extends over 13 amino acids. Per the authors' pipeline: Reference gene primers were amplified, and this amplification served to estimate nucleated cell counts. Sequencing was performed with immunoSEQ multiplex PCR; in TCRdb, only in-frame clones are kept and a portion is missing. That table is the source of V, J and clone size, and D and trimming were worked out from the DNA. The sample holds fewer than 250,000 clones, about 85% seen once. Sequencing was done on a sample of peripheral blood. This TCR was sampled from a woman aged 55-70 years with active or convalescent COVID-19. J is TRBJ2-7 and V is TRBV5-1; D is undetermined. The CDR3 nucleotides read TGCGCCAGCAGCTTCCGGGTTGGTGGCGAGCAGTACTTC. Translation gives CASSFRVGGEQYF.